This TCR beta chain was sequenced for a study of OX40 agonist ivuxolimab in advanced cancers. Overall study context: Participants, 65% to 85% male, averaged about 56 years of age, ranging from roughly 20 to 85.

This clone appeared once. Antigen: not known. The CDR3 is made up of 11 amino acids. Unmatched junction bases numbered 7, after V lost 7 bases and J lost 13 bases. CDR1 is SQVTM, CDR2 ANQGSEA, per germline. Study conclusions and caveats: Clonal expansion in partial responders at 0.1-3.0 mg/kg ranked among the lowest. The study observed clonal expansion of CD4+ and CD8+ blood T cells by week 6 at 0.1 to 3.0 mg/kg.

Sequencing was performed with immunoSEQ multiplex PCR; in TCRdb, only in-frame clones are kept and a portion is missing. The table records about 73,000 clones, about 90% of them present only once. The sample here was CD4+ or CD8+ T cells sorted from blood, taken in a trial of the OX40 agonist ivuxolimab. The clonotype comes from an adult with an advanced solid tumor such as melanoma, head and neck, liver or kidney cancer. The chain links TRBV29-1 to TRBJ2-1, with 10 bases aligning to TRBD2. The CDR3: CSEGSGGPQFF. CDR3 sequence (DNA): TGCAGCGAAGGTAGCGGGGGGCCACAGTTCTTC.